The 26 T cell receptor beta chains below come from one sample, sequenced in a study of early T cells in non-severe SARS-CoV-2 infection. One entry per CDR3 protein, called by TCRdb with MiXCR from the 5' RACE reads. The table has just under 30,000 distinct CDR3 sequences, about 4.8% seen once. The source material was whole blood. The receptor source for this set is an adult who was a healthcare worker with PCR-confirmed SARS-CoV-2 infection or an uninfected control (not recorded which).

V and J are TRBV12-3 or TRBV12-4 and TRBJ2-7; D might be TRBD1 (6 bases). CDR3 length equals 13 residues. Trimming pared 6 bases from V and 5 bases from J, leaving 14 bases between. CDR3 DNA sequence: TGTGCCAGCAGAAGGCAGGGGATGAACGAGCAGTACTTC. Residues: CASRRQGMNEQYF.

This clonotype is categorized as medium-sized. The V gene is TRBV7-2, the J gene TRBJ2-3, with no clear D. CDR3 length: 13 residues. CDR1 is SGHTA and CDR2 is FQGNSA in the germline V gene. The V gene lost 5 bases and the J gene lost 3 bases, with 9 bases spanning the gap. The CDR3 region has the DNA TGTGCCAGCAGCCCCAGACGGACAGATACGCAGTATTTT. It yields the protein CASSPRRTDTQYF.

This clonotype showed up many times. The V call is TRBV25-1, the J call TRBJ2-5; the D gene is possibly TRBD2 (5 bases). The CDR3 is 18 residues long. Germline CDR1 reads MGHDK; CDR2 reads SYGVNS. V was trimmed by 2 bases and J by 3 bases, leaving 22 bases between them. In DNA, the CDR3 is TGTGCCAGCAGTGAACCCTCACGGATCGGGGTGTCCAAAGAGACCCAGTACTTC. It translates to CASSEPSRIGVSKETQYF.

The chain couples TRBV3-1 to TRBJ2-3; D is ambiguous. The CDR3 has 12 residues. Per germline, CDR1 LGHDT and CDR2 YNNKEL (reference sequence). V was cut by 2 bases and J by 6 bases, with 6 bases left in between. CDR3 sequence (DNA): TGTGCCAGCAGCCAAACCAGGGATACGCAGTATTTT. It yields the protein CASSQTRDTQYF.

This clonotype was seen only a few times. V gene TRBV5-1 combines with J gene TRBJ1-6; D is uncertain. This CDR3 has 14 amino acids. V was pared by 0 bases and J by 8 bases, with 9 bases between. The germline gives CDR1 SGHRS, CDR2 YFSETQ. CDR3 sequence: CASSLGVMDSPLHF. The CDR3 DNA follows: TGCGCCAGCAGCTTGGGCGTGATGGATTCACCCCTCCACTTT.

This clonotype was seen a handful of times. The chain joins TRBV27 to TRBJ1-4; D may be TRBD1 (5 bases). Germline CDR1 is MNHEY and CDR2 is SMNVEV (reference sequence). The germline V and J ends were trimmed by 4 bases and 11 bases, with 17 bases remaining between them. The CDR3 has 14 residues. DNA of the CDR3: TGTGCCAGCAGTTCCCCTGGCGGGGCAATGAAACTGTTTTTT. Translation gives CASSSPGGAMKLFF.

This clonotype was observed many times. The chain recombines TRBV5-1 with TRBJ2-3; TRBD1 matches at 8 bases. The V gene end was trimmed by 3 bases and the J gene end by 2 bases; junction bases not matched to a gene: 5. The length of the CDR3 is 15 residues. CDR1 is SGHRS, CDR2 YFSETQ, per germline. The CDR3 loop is CASSSTGVDTDTQYF. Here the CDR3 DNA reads TGCGCCAGCAGCTCGACAGGGGTAGACACAGATACGCAGTATTTT. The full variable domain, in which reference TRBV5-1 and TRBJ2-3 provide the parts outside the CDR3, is KAGVTQTPRYLIKTRGQQVTLSCSPISGHRSVSWYQQTPGQGLQFLFEYFSETQRNKGNFPGRFSGRQFSNSRSEMNVSTLELGDSALYLCASSSTGVDTDTQYFGPGTRLTVL.

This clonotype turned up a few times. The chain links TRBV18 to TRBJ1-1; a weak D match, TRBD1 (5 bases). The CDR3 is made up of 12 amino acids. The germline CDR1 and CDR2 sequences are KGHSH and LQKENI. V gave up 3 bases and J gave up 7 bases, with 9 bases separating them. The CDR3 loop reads CASSPGALEAFF. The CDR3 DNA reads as TGTGCCAGCTCACCTGGGGCGCTTGAAGCTTTCTTT.

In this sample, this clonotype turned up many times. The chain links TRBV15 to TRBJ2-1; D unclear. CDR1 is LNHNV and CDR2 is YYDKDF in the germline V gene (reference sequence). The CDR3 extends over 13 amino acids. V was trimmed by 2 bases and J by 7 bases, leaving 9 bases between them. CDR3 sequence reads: CATSRPTKNEQFF. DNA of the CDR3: TGTGCCACCAGCAGACCCACAAAGAATGAGCAGTTCTTC.

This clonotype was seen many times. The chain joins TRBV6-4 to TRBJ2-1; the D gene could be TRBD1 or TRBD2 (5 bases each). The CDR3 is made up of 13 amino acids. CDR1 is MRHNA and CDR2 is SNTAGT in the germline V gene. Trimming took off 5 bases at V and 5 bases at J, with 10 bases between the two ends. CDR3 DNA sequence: TGTGCCAGCAGTCTCCAGGGAGACAATGAGCAGTTCTTC. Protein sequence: CASSLQGDNEQFF.

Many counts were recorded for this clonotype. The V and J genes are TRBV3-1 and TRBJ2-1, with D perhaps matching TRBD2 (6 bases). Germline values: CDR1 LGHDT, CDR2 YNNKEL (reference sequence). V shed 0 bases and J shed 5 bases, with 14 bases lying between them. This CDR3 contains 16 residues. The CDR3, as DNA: TGTGCCAGCAGCCAAGAGGAGAGGCGGGGAAACAATGAGCAGTTCTTC. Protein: CASSQEERRGNNEQFF.

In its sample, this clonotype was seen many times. For the CDR3, the DNA is TGTGCCAGCAGCTTCCACGTCGGGGGAATCATCTACGAGCAGTACTTC. Its translation: CASSFHVGGIIYEQYF. V and J are TRBV11-2 and TRBJ2-7, with D possibly being TRBD2 (6 bases). This CDR3 region has 16 residues. V lost 3 bases and J lost 3, with 18 bases in between. CDR1 is SGHAT and CDR2 is FQNNGV in the germline V gene.

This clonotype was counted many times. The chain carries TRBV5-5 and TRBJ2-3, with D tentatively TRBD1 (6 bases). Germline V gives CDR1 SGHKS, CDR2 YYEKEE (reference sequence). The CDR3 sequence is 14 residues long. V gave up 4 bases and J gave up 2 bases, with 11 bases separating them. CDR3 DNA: TGTGCCAGCAGCCTGGACAGTCTCACAGATACGCAGTATTTT. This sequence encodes CASSLDSLTDTQYF.

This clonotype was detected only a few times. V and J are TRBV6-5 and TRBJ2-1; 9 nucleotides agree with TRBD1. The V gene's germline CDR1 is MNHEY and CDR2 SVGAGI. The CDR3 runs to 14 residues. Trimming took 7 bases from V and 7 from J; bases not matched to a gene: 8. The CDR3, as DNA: TGTGCCAGCACCCGACAGGGGGGGACAAATGAGCAGTTCTTC. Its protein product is CASTRQGGTNEQFF.

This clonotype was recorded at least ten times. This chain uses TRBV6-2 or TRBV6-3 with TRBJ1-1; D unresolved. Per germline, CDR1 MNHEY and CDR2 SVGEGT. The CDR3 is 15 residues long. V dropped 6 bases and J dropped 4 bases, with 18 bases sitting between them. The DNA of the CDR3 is TGTGCCAGCAGAAACGGTGGTGTTGGAGTCACTGAAGCTTTCTTT. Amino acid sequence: CASRNGGVGVTEAFF.

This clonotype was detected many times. The CDR3 sequence: CASSPGQINEKLFF. The CDR3 DNA follows: TGTGCCAGCAGCCCCGGACAGATAAATGAAAAACTGTTTTTT. The rearrangement joins TRBV13 to TRBJ1-4; D is perhaps TRBD1 (6 bases). Looked up from germline, CDR1 is PRHDT and CDR2 is FYEKMQ (reference sequence). The CDR3 is 14 amino acids. The ends were cut back, 5 bases at V and 5 bases at J, with 12 bases in the middle.

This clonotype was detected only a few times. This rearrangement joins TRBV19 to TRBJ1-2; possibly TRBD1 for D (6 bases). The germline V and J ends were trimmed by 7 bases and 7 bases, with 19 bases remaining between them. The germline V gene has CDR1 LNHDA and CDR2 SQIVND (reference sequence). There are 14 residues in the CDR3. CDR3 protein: CASNPLQGTSGYTF. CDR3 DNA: TGTGCCAGTAATCCACTACAGGGAACGTCTGGCTACACCTTC.

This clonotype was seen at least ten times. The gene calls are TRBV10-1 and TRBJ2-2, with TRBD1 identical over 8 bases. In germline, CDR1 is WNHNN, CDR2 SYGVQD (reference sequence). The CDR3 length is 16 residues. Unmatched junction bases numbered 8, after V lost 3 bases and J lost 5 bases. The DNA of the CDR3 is TGCGCCAGCAGTGATGACAGGGGCCTCTGGACCGGGGAGCTGTTTTTT. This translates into CASSDDRGLWTGELFF.

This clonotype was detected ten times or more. The CDR3 DNA sequence: TGTGCCAGCAGCTCCGAGGGACTAGCGGGAGACACCGGGGAGCTGTTTTTT. Amino acid sequence: CASSSEGLAGDTGELFF. This sequence joins TRBV13 and TRBJ2-2; TRBD2 agrees at 14 bases. Germline loops: CDR1 PRHDT, CDR2 FYEKMQ (reference sequence). Trimming removed 4 bases from V and 3 bases from J; junction bases left unmatched: 4. The CDR3 sequence is 17 residues long.

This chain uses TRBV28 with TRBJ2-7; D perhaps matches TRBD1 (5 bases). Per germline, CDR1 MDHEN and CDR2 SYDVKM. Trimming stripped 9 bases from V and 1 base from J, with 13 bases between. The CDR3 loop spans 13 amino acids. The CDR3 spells CASRGWDSYEQYF. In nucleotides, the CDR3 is TGTGCCAGTAGGGGCTGGGATTCCTACGAGCAGTACTTC.

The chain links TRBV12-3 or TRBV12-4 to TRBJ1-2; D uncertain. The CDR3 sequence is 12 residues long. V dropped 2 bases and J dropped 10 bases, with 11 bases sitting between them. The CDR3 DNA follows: TGTGCCAGCAGTTTAAAGGCCCTCGCCTACACCTTC. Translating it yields CASSLKALAYTF.

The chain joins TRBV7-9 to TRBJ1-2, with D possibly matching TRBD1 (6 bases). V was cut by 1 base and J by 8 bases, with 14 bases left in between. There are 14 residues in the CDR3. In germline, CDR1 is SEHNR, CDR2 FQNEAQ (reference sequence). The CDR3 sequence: CASSLDRELSGYTF. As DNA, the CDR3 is TGTGCCAGCAGCTTAGACAGGGAACTCTCCGGCTACACCTTC.

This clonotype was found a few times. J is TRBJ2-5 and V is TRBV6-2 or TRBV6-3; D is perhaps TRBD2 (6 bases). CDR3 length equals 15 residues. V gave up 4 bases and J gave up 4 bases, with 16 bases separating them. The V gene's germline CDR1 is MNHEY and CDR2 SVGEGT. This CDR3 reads CASSSNRGTGETQYF. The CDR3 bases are TGTGCCAGCAGTTCCAACCGCGGGACTGGAGAGACCCAGTACTTC.

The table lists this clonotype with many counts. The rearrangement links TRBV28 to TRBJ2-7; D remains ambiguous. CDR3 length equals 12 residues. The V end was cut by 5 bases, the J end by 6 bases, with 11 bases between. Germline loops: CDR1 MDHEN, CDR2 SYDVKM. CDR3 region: CASSTRMVEQYF. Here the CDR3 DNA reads TGTGCCAGCAGTACCCGTATGGTCGAGCAGTACTTC.

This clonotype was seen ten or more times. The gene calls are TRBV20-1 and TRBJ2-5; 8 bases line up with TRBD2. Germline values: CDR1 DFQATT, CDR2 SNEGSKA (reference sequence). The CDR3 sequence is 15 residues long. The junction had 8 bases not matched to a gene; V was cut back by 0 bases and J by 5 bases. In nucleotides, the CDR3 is TGCAGTGCTAGAGATCTCCGGACTAGCTCTGAGACCCAGTACTTC. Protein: CSARDLRTSSETQYF.

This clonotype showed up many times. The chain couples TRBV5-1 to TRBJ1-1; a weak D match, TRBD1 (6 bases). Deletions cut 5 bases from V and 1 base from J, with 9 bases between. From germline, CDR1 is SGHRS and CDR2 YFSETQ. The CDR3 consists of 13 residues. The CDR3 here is CASRRTENTEAFF. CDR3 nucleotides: TGCGCCAGCAGAAGGACAGAGAACACTGAAGCTTTCTTT.